This T cell receptor beta chain comes out of a study of neurological immune-mediated disorders. Study at large: Multiple sclerosis patients (n of about 34) included some 30 with relapsing-remitting and 3 with secondary progressive disease.

This clonotype has ten or more counts. Germline V gene sequence: CDR1 MNHEY, CDR2 SVGAGI. CDR3 size: 15 residues. The ends were cut back, 2 bases at V and 1 base at J, with 11 bases in the middle. Time point of the sample: longitudinal time-point 2. Each TCR transcript was tagged with a 10-nucleotide random UMI during 5'RACE. Over 170 million TCR-beta sequences, together covering 15-18 subjects, were produced by every individual sequencing run that was carried out. MiXCR, applied by TCRdb to the 5' RACE reads, yields one record per CDR3 protein. The repertoire holds approximately 80,000 distinct CDR3 sequences, about 5% seen once, with over 6.5% in the top ten.

Sequencing used PBMCs. The chain carries TRBV6-5 and TRBJ1-1; D might be TRBD1 (5 bases). This receptor was identified in a woman aged 55-69 years with multiple sclerosis. CDR3 region: CASSYGTLGNTEAFF. In nucleotides, the CDR3 is TGTGCCAGCAGTTACGGGACTCTTGGGAACACTGAAGCTTTCTTT.